A single sample gave rise to the 13 T cell receptor beta chains below, sequenced in a study of CD8 T cells in Susac syndrome. cDNA came from roughly 0.47 to 1 ug RNA primed by random hexamers. TCRdb called the immunoSEQ multiplex PCR reads again in MiXCR, with one record for every CDR3 protein. The sample contains 110,000 to 150,000 distinct CDR3 sequences, 90% to 95% of which appear only once. What was sequenced was CD8+ T cells from PBMCs. All receptors come from a human donor in good health.

V usage is TRBV4-2 and J usage is TRBJ2-5; TRBD1 matches 9 bases. This CDR3 is 16 amino acids long. The germline V gene encodes CDR1 LGHNA and CDR2 YNFKEQ. After removal of 4 bases from V and 2 bases from J, the junction contained 8 bases not matched to a gene. The CDR3 sequence is CASSPTGGTGQETQYF. The CDR3 DNA sequence: TGTGCCAGCAGCCCGACCGGAGGGACAGGGCAAGAGACCCAGTACTTC.

The chain carries TRBV12-3 or TRBV12-4 and TRBJ2-5; D assignment may be TRBD1 or TRBD2 (5 bases each). The germline V and J ends were trimmed by 7 bases and 0 bases, with 15 bases remaining between them. The CDR3 totals 15 residues. The CDR3 region is CASTNIEGHQETQYF. The CDR3 nucleotides are TGTGCCAGCACCAACATCGAGGGACACCAAGAGACCCAGTACTTC.

This clonotype was seen more than once but under ten times. The CDR3 coding sequence is TGTGCCAGCACCACTAGCGGTGCCTACAATGAGCAGTTCTTC. Translation: CASTTSGAYNEQFF. The J gene is TRBJ2-1, the V gene TRBV6-4, with 8 positions matching TRBD2. There are 14 residues in the CDR3. The J segment lost 2 bases and the V segment lost 7 bases, leaving 4 bases of the junction unmatched. Germline assignment: CDR1 MRHNA and CDR2 SNTAGT.

The CDR3 coding sequence is TGTGCCAGCAACGTAGGGGGGAAACTTAATGAAAAACTGTTTTTT. As protein: CASNVGGKLNEKLFF. The chain employs TRBV7-9 and TRBJ1-4, with D possibly TRBD1 on 6 matching bases. V lost 7 bases to trimming and J lost 4 bases, with 16 bases between them. CDR1 and CDR2 from the germline V gene are SEHNR and FQNEAQ (reference sequence). This CDR3 spans 15 amino acids.

The V call is TRBV5-4, the J call TRBJ2-5; D is unresolved. The CDR3 spans 14 residues. Germline lookup yields CDR1 SGHNT and CDR2 YYREEE (reference sequence). Between the trimmed V and J ends, which lost 3 bases and 2 bases, there was a span of 11 bases. The CDR3 region is CASSSTRSQETQYF. CDR3 coding DNA: TGTGCCAGCAGCTCCACGAGATCTCAAGAGACCCAGTACTTC.

The chain employs TRBV13 and TRBJ2-5; 8 bases are a match to TRBD1. From germline, CDR1 is PRHDT and CDR2 FYEKMQ (reference sequence). J lost 3 bases, V lost 2 bases, and 2 bases had no gene match. This CDR3 comprises 14 residues. The CDR3 DNA reads TGTGCCAGCAGCTTAAGACAGGGGAAAGAGACCCAGTACTTC. Its translation: CASSLRQGKETQYF. The full variable domain, in which reference TRBV13 and TRBJ2-5 provide the parts outside the CDR3, is AAGVIQSPRHLIKEKRETATLKCYPIPRHDTVYWYQQGPGQDPQFLISFYEKMQSDKGSIPDRFSAQQFSDYHSELNMSSLELGDSALYFCASSLRQGKETQYFGPGTRLLVL.

The rearrangement uses TRBV6-5 and TRBJ2-2, with a tentative D call TRBD1 (5 bases). This CDR3 comprises 15 residues. CDR1 is MNHEY, CDR2 SVGAGI, per germline. V was shortened by 6 bases and J by 4 bases, with 15 bases between the two germline ends. The CDR3 region is CASRPRQSRTGELFF. The CDR3 DNA reads as TGTGCCAGCAGGCCCAGACAGTCTCGCACCGGGGAGCTGTTTTTT.

The chain links TRBV7-2 to TRBJ1-1; no definite D call. The CDR3 spans 13 residues. V was pared by 2 bases and J by 1 base, with 5 bases between. Germline values: CDR1 SGHTA, CDR2 FQGNSA. The CDR3 protein is CASSLPPNTEAFF. The CDR3 nucleotides read TGTGCCAGCAGCTTACCCCCGAACACTGAAGCTTTCTTT.

The chain has TRBV20-1 and TRBJ2-1, with a weak D call TRBD2 (5 bases). The CDR3 has 12 amino acids. V lost 1 base and J 7 bases, leaving 8 bases between the germline ends. The V gene's germline CDR1 is DFQATT and CDR2 SNEGSKA (reference sequence). The chain's CDR3 is CSARGELNEQFF. CDR3 bases: TGCAGTGCTAGAGGGGAGCTAAATGAGCAGTTCTTC.

The DNA for the CDR3 is TGTGCCAGCAGCCAGGACAGGGGGCGCGGGTCAGATACGCAGTATTTT. Translation gives CASSQDRGRGSDTQYF. The chain carries TRBV3-1 and TRBJ2-3, with 11 bases aligning to TRBD1. Trimming removed 3 bases from V and 4 bases from J; junction bases left unmatched: 6. The CDR3 runs to 16 residues. Germline CDR1 reads LGHDT; CDR2 reads YNNKEL (reference sequence).

The chain recombines TRBV6-2 or TRBV6-3 with TRBJ2-1; tentatively, D is TRBD2 (5 bases). V was shortened by 7 bases and J by 8 bases, with 18 bases between the two germline ends. This CDR3 spans 14 amino acids. Germline V gene data show CDR1 as MNHEY and CDR2 as SVGEGT. The CDR3 sequence is CASTGPSRAHEQFF. The CDR3 bases are TGTGCCAGCACCGGGCCCTCGAGGGCCCATGAGCAGTTCTTC.

This clonotype showed up just once. This chain links TRBV7-9 with TRBJ2-3; TRBD1 agrees at 10 bases. The V segment lost 3 bases and the J segment 2 bases; nucleotides outside the gene matches: 5. The germline gives CDR1 SEHNR, CDR2 FQNEAQ (reference sequence). This CDR3 region has 16 residues. The CDR3 DNA follows: TGTGCCAGCAGCTTTGGGACAGGGGCCATCACAGATACGCAGTATTTT. This gives the protein CASSFGTGAITDTQYF.

V usage is TRBV29-1 and J usage is TRBJ2-1, with 7 bases aligning to TRBD2. Trimming took 0 bases from V and 7 from J; bases not matched to a gene: 9. CDR1 and CDR2 from the germline V gene are SQVTM and ANQGSEA. The CDR3 spans 15 residues. CDR3 coding DNA: TGCAGCGTTGAAGACGGTCTAGCGGTCGAAAATGAGCAGTTCTTC. Translated: CSVEDGLAVENEQFF.